This T cell receptor (beta chain) was profiled in a study of control samples from healthy donors and cancer patients. This CDR3 is built from 14 residues. The germline gives CDR1 SNHLY, CDR2 FYNNEI. V gave up 7 bases and J gave up 3 bases, with 13 bases separating them. This clone came up a few times. Clones were read by immunoSEQ multiplex PCR, and TCRdb kept only the in-frame ones, dropping some. The table has 75,000 to 95,000 clones, 90% seen once. The specimen sequenced was blood. This sequence originates from a woman younger than 35 in good health. The chain has TRBV2 and TRBJ1-5, with D uncertain. DNA for the CDR3: TGTGCCAGCAACCCAACAGAAGACAATCAGCCCCAGCATTTT. It yields the protein CASNPTEDNQPQHF.